This T cell receptor beta chain was found in a study of blood T cell repertoires in COVID-19. Study as a whole: T cells, B-cell-depleted T cells, or PBMCs provided the cDNA or gDNA that served as material.

Clones were sequenced by immunoSEQ multiplex PCR, and TCRdb holds only the in-frame ones, with some missing. Of tens of thousands of clones listed, roughly 68% are singletons. The germline gives CDR1 LNHDA, CDR2 SQIVND (reference sequence). Between the trimmed V and J ends, which lost 10 bases and 3 bases, there was a span of 16 bases. The CDR3 is 14 amino acids. This chain joins TRBV19 and TRBJ1-5, with no clear D. The receptor's source is an older man with acute or convalescent COVID-19. The source material was peripheral blood. CDR3 region: CAKIRLTTNQPQHF. In DNA, the CDR3 is TGTGCCAAAATACGACTTACTACCAATCAGCCCCAGCATTTT.